One sample yielded the 17 T cell receptor beta chains listed below, sequenced in a study of blood T cell repertoires in COVID-19. Clones were read by immunoSEQ multiplex PCR, and TCRdb kept only the in-frame ones, dropping some. The sample lists 35,000 to 50,000 clones; around 88% were seen once. Material for sequencing was peripheral blood. These receptors originate from a woman aged 80 or over with acute or convalescent COVID-19.

This clone was counted once. The chain links TRBV29-1 to TRBJ2-4, with D possibly TRBD1 on 6 matching bases. Germline values: CDR1 SQVTM, CDR2 ANQGSEA. Trimming shortened V by 7 bases and J by 8 bases, and 18 bases separated the two germline ends. This CDR3 comprises 13 residues. CDR3 DNA sequence: TGCAGCGCCTCATCCAGGGGAGCGGACATTCAGTACTTC. Translating gives CSASSRGADIQYF.

The rearrangement joins TRBV6-1 to TRBJ2-2; D remains unclear. The CDR3 is made up of 14 amino acids. Trimming cost V 3 bases and J 6 bases, with 11 bases left between them. Germline CDR1 and CDR2: MNHNS and SASEGT. CDR3 DNA: TGTGCCAGCAGTGAGGGCCCATCTTCCGGGGAGCTGTTTTTT. Residues: CASSEGPSSGELFF.

This sequence joins TRBV9 and TRBJ2-2; D is unresolved. V shed 0 bases and J shed 3 bases, with 9 bases lying between them. Germline CDR1 SGDLS, CDR2 YYNGEE. This CDR3 has 15 residues. The CDR3 region is CASSVVTRDTGELFF. The CDR3 coding sequence is TGTGCCAGCAGCGTAGTAACTCGGGACACCGGGGAGCTGTTTTTT.

In nucleotides, the CDR3 is TGTGCCAGCAGTTCCCCGGGGACAGGGGGCGGGGAGCTGTTTTTT. Protein product: CASSSPGTGGGELFF. The genes are TRBV27 and TRBJ2-2, with 11 bases fitting TRBD1. Germline CDR1 reads MNHEY; CDR2 reads SMNVEV (reference sequence). CDR3 length equals 15 residues. The V segment lost 4 bases and the J segment 7 bases; nucleotides outside the gene matches: 5.

This chain links TRBV18 with TRBJ2-1; 9 bases match TRBD2. Germline loops: CDR1 KGHSH, CDR2 LQKENI. CDR3 length equals 16 residues. The V segment lost 2 bases and the J segment 4 bases; nucleotides outside the gene matches: 6. The CDR3 nucleotides read TGTGCCAGCTCACCAACGGCGGGGGGGGATTACAATGAGCAGTTCTTC. Encoded protein: CASSPTAGGDYNEQFF.

V usage is TRBV11-3 and J usage is TRBJ2-7; 7 nucleotides line up with TRBD1. CDR1 is SGHNT and CDR2 is YENEEA in the germline V gene. Trimming at V came to 5 bases and at J to 6 bases, leaving 7 bases not matched to a gene. The CDR3 loop spans 13 amino acids. The CDR3 DNA reads TGTGCCAGCAGCCTCGGACAGGATCGCGAGCAGTACTTC. As protein: CASSLGQDREQYF.

This chain connects TRBV5-1 to TRBJ2-3; 7 bases are shared with TRBD2. This CDR3 comprises 16 residues. Germline V gene sequence: CDR1 SGHRS, CDR2 YFSETQ. With V trimmed by 4 bases and J by 0 bases, 8 bases remained unmatched. CDR3 in DNA: TGCGCCAGCAGCCCTGGACTAGTGGGTAGCACAGATACGCAGTATTTT. Translating it yields CASSPGLVGSTDTQYF.

This chain connects TRBV5-1 to TRBJ2-1, with TRBD1 matching 8 bases. J lost 1 base, V lost 4 bases, and 4 bases had no gene match. The germline gives CDR1 SGHRS, CDR2 YFSETQ. This CDR3 is built from 15 residues. The DNA for the CDR3 is TGCGCCAGCAGCCCCAGACAGGGGTCCTACAATGAGCAGTTCTTC. Translated: CASSPRQGSYNEQFF.

This CDR3 is CASSTGTGGEQYF. The CDR3 nucleotides read TGTGCCAGCAGCACCGGGACAGGGGGCGAGCAGTACTTC. The chain joins TRBV6-5 to TRBJ2-7; 11 bases line up with TRBD1. This CDR3 contains 13 residues. Looked up from germline, CDR1 is MNHEY and CDR2 is SVGAGI. Germline trimming cut 6 bases from V and 6 bases from J; bases unmatched to any gene: 4.

The V gene is TRBV15, the J gene TRBJ1-5, with D possibly matching TRBD1 (6 bases). The V end was cut by 0 bases, the J end by 5 bases, with 11 bases between. CDR3 length: 15 residues. In germline, CDR1 is LNHNV, CDR2 YYDKDF (reference sequence). This chain's CDR3 is CATSREGGRDQPQHF. Here the CDR3 DNA reads TGTGCCACCAGCAGAGAAGGGGGTAGGGATCAGCCCCAGCATTTT.

The V and J genes are TRBV4-2 and TRBJ1-1; D unresolved. V gave up 1 base and J gave up 2 bases, with 17 bases separating them. There are 17 residues in the CDR3. Germline assignment: CDR1 LGHNA and CDR2 YNFKEQ. The CDR3 coding sequence is TGTGCCAGCAGCCAAGTAAGGCAGGCATACGGTAACACTGAAGCTTTCTTT. Translation gives CASSQVRQAYGNTEAFF.

The V call is TRBV25-1, the J call TRBJ1-6, with D possibly matching TRBD1 (6 bases). Trimming cost V 9 bases and J 8 bases, with 23 bases left between them. Per germline, CDR1 MGHDK and CDR2 SYGVNS. The CDR3 covers 16 residues. The CDR3 DNA is TGTGCCAGTAAAACCGGATGGGACAATGGAGATTCACCCCTCCACTTT. Translating gives CASKTGWDNGDSPLHF.

The rearrangement links TRBV9 to TRBJ2-3; 8 nucleotides align to TRBD2. The germline V gene encodes CDR1 SGDLS and CDR2 YYNGEE. V trimming: 0 bases; J trimming: 0 bases; junction bases outside the gene matches: 3. This CDR3 is built from 16 residues. The CDR3 DNA reads as TGTGCCAGCAGCGTAGCGGGGGGGCCGAGCACAGATACGCAGTATTTT. It yields the protein CASSVAGGPSTDTQYF.

This clone has a single count. The CDR3: CASSLVPGTELAPLHF. The CDR3, as DNA: TGTGCCAGCAGTTTAGTCCCTGGGACAGAGCTGGCACCCCTCCACTTT. V and J are TRBV6-5 and TRBJ1-6, with 7 bases aligning to TRBD1. CDR1 is MNHEY, CDR2 SVGAGI, per germline. The CDR3 length is 16 residues. J was trimmed by 11 bases and V by 4 bases; bases with no gene match: 14.

The table lists this clone with a count of one. CDR3 protein: CASSPGLAGGPSDTQYF. Here the CDR3 DNA reads TGTGCCAGCAGCCCCGGACTAGCGGGGGGCCCGTCAGATACGCAGTATTTT. J is TRBJ2-3 and V is TRBV11-3; TRBD2 matches 14 bases. This CDR3 contains 17 residues. V shed 5 bases and J 4 bases; nucleotides not matched to a gene: 8. Germline V lookup: CDR1 SGHNT, CDR2 YENEEA.

The chain combines TRBV19 with TRBJ1-3; possibly TRBD1 for D (5 bases). Per germline, CDR1 LNHDA and CDR2 SQIVND (reference sequence). Trimming took 7 bases from V and 4 from J, leaving 20 bases between them. The CDR3 runs to 16 residues. Here the CDR3 DNA reads TGTGCCAGTAATATCGGACATACTGTGTTGGGAAACACCATATATTTT. Its protein is CASNIGHTVLGNTIYF.

The J gene is TRBJ2-1, the V gene TRBV7-9; possibly TRBD2 for D (6 bases). This CDR3 is built from 16 residues. Germline CDR1 and CDR2: SEHNR and FQNEAQ (reference sequence). Trimming shortened V by 1 base and J by 5 bases, and 15 bases separated the two germline ends. This CDR3 reads CASSLVASVLNNEQFF. DNA of the CDR3: TGTGCCAGCAGCTTAGTGGCTAGCGTATTAAACAATGAGCAGTTCTTC.